The 17 T cell receptor beta chains below all came from one sample that was sequenced in a study of early T cells in non-severe SARS-CoV-2 infection. TCRdb reanalysed the 5' RACE reads using MiXCR and keeps one entry per CDR3 protein. Of over 60,000 distinct CDR3 sequences listed, roughly 13% are singletons. The sequencing input was whole blood. All receptors come from an adult who was a healthcare worker with PCR-confirmed SARS-CoV-2 infection or an uninfected control (not recorded which).

This clonotype was seen at least ten times. V is TRBV11-2 and J is TRBJ1-1; D call uncertain. The V gene's germline CDR1 is SGHAT and CDR2 FQNNGV. The V and J ends lost 5 bases and 2 bases respectively, with 9 bases between them. The CDR3 has 13 residues. The DNA for the CDR3 is TGTGCCAGCAGCCCGGACGTAAACACTGAAGCTTTCTTT. This gives the protein CASSPDVNTEAFF.

This clonotype has more than one count but fewer than ten. The gene calls are TRBV7-3 and TRBJ2-5; 10 positions agree with TRBD1. Per the germline V gene, CDR1 is SGHTA and CDR2 is FQGTGA. The J segment lost 5 bases and the V segment lost 5 bases, leaving 8 bases of the junction unmatched. The CDR3 consists of 15 residues. CDR3 in amino acids: CASSARDRGGETQYF. CDR3 sequence (DNA): TGTGCCAGCAGCGCCCGGGACAGGGGTGGGGAGACCCAGTACTTC. Supplemented by reference TRBV7-3 and TRBJ2-5, the full variable domain reads GAGVSQTPSNKVTEKGKYVELRCDPISGHTALYWYRQSLGQGPEFLIYFQGTGAADDSGLPNDRFFAVRPEGSVSTLKIQRTERGDSAVYLCASSARDRGGETQYFGPGTRLLVL.

The table lists this clonotype with a few counts. In nucleotides, the CDR3 is TGTGCCAGCAGTTTAACAGGGGCAGGGGGCGCCGGGGCCAACGTCCTGACTTTC. It codes for CASSLTGAGGAGANVLTF. V is TRBV12-3 or TRBV12-4 and J is TRBJ2-6; the match to TRBD1 covers 8 bases. The V and J ends lost 2 bases and 4 bases, in that order; junction bases with no gene match: 10. The CDR3 sequence is 18 residues long.

This clonotype was detected only a few times. The chain joins TRBV7-9 to TRBJ1-1; tentatively, D is TRBD1 (5 bases). CDR1 SEHNR and CDR2 FQNEAQ come from the germline V gene (reference sequence). Trimming cost V 3 bases and J 1 base, with 9 bases left between them. The CDR3 sequence is 14 residues long. In nucleotides, the CDR3 is TGTGCCAGCAGCTTCAGGGAGAGGAACACTGAAGCTTTCTTT. Translated, it gives CASSFRERNTEAFF. Supplemented by reference TRBV7-9 and TRBJ1-1, the full variable domain reads DTGVSQNPRHKITKRGQNVTFRCDPISEHNRLYWYRQTLGQGPEFLTYFQNEAQLEKSRLLSDRFSAERPKGSFSTLEIQRTEQGDSAMYLCASSFRERNTEAFFGQGTRLTVV.

The CDR3 DNA sequence: TGCAGTGCTAGCAACAGGGCCAGCACAGATACGCAGTATTTT. Protein sequence: CSASNRASTDTQYF. The J gene is TRBJ2-3, the V gene TRBV20-1; TRBD1 is a possible D gene (6 bases). V was trimmed by 3 bases and J by 0 bases, leaving 10 bases between them. CDR3 length: 14 amino acids. The germline gives CDR1 DFQATT, CDR2 SNEGSKA (reference sequence).

This clonotype was counted a few times. The genes are TRBV9 and TRBJ2-7, with 9 bases identical to TRBD1. Germline V CDR1 and CDR2: SGDLS, YYNGEE. The CDR3 runs to 15 residues. Unmatched junction bases numbered 11, after V lost 3 bases and J lost 7 bases. Written as DNA, the CDR3 is TGTGCCAGCAGCGGAGACAGGGGGATCGTGGGTGAGCAGTACTTC. It encodes CASSGDRGIVGEQYF.

This clonotype was seen ten or more times. This rearrangement joins TRBV2 to TRBJ1-6; TRBD1 agrees at 8 bases. V was pared by 7 bases and J by 9 bases, with 8 bases of the junction left unmatched. In germline, CDR1 is SNHLY, CDR2 FYNNEI. The CDR3 spans 14 residues. The CDR3 spells CASTRTGSSSPLHF. CDR3 nucleotides: TGTGCCAGCACCCGGACAGGGTCAAGTTCACCCCTCCACTTT.

The rearrangement uses TRBV9 and TRBJ1-2; maybe TRBD1 (5 bases). Between the trimmed V and J ends, which lost 3 bases and 3 bases, there was a span of 9 bases. CDR3 length: 13 residues. From germline, CDR1 is SGDLS and CDR2 YYNGEE. CDR3 sequence: CASSAGFHYGYTF. CDR3 bases: TGTGCCAGCAGCGCAGGGTTTCACTATGGCTACACCTTC.

The genes are TRBV28 and TRBJ1-1, with D uncertain. Between the trimmed V and J ends, which lost 6 bases and 2 bases, there was a span of 13 bases. In germline, CDR1 is MDHEN, CDR2 SYDVKM. The CDR3 runs to 14 residues. Written as DNA, the CDR3 is TGTGCCAGCAGCTCTGGACGGGTTAACACTGAAGCTTTCTTT. Translated, it gives CASSSGRVNTEAFF.

The V and J genes are TRBV20-1 and TRBJ2-7; the D is unclear. The germline CDR1 and CDR2 sequences are DFQATT and SNEGSKA (reference sequence). This CDR3 has 14 amino acids. V was cut by 0 bases and J by 0 bases, with 9 bases left in between. The CDR3 protein is CSAREQTSSYEQYF. DNA of the CDR3: TGCAGTGCTAGAGAACAAACATCCTCCTACGAGCAGTACTTC.

In its sample, this clonotype was seen many times. V usage is TRBV6-5 and J usage is TRBJ1-1, with D maybe TRBD1 (6 bases). The V end was cut by 5 bases, the J end by 5 bases, with 15 bases between. The CDR3 consists of 14 residues. The germline V gene has CDR1 MNHEY and CDR2 SVGAGI. As DNA, the CDR3 is TGTGCCAGCAGTCCCCGAGGGGGGGGGACTGAAGCTTTCTTT. Translated, it gives CASSPRGGGTEAFF.

The chain employs TRBV5-4 and TRBJ2-5; 9 positions match TRBD1. Losses at the gene ends were 4 bases for V and 5 bases for J; bases not matched to a gene: 3. CDR3 length: 13 residues. The germline CDR1 and CDR2 sequences are SGHNT and YYREEE (reference sequence). The CDR3 reads CASSPGQGETQYF. The DNA for the CDR3 is TGTGCCAGCAGCCCCGGACAGGGGGAGACCCAGTACTTC.

This clonotype has at least ten counts. V is TRBV7-9 and J is TRBJ2-2; either TRBD1 or TRBD2 may fit D (5 bases each). The V gene lost 5 bases and the J gene lost 9 bases, with 10 bases spanning the gap. The CDR3 sequence is 12 residues long. The germline gives CDR1 SEHNR, CDR2 FQNEAQ (reference sequence). The chain's CDR3 is CASSPLGRELFF. The CDR3 DNA reads as TGTGCCAGCAGCCCCTTGGGACGGGAGCTGTTTTTT.

CDR3: CSARDRREGGNTIYF. The CDR3 DNA is TGCAGTGCTAGAGATCGTAGGGAGGGCGGAAACACCATATATTTT. The chain uses TRBV20-1 and TRBJ1-3; no definite D call. The CDR3 consists of 15 residues. In germline, CDR1 is DFQATT, CDR2 SNEGSKA (reference sequence). Trimming left V 0 bases short and J 4 bases short, with 13 bases between.

This clonotype rates as medium-sized. V gene TRBV12-3 or TRBV12-4 combines with J gene TRBJ2-2, with D uncertain. V was cut by 1 base and J by 2 bases, with 5 bases left in between. The CDR3 has 14 amino acids. CDR3 DNA sequence: TGTGCCAGCAGTTTAGGGCCTAACACCGGGGAGCTGTTTTTT. The encoded protein is CASSLGPNTGELFF.

In its sample, this clonotype was seen a few times. The V and J genes are TRBV7-9 and TRBJ1-1; 7 nucleotides line up with TRBD1. Germline V gene lookup returns CDR1 SEHNR and CDR2 FQNEAQ (reference sequence). The CDR3 runs to 15 residues. J was trimmed by 4 bases and V by 5 bases; bases with no gene match: 10. The CDR3 is CASSAKGRGSTEAFF. The CDR3 coding sequence is TGTGCCAGCAGCGCTAAAGGCAGGGGGAGCACTGAAGCTTTCTTT.

Many counts were recorded for this clonotype. The chain has TRBV4-2 and TRBJ1-5; 9 bases agree with TRBD1. This CDR3 contains 17 residues. J was trimmed by 3 bases and V by 3 bases; bases with no gene match: 9. Germline assignment: CDR1 LGHNA and CDR2 YNFKEQ. CDR3 sequence reads: CASSHRAQGAVNQPQHF. The CDR3 DNA follows: TGTGCCAGCAGCCATCGAGCACAGGGGGCTGTCAATCAGCCCCAGCATTTT.